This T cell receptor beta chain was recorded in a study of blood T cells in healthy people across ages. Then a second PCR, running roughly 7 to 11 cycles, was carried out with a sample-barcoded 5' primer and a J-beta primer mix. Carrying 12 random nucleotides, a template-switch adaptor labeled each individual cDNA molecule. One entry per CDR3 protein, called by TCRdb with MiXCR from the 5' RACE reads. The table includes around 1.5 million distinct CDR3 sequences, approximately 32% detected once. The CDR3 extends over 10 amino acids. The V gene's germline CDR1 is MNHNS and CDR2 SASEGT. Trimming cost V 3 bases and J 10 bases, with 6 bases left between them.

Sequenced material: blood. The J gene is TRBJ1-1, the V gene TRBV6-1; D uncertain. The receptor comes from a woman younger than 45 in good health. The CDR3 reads CASSDLIAFF. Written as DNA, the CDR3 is TGTGCCAGCAGTGACCTAATAGCTTTCTTT.